Included here is one T cell receptor (beta chain) sequence, with context. Its antigen remains unidentified. Sequencing used immunoSEQ multiplex PCR; TCRdb keeps in-frame clones, though not all of them. The sample has around 160,000 clones, 88% seen once; the top ten hold roughly 3%. This sample was taken from a study of cytotoxic CD8 clonotypes in ibrutinib-treated CLL. General observations from the study: Private clonotypes, not public ones, expanded at ibrutinib response. Clonality showed a rise at ibrutinib response that reversed toward baseline at progression.

This TCR was recovered from a human donor with chronic lymphocytic leukemia. The sequencing used PBMCs, collected at disease progression, from a patient treated with ibrutinib.

CDR3 loop: CASSLARGLYGDSYEQYF. CDR3 bases: TGTGCCAGCAGCTTAGCGCGGGGTCTTTACGGAGACTCCTACGAGCAGTACTTC. J is TRBJ2-7 and V is TRBV7-9; D perhaps matches TRBD2 (6 bases). The CDR3 spans 18 residues. V was cut by 0 bases and J by 0 bases, with 18 bases left in between. Germline values: CDR1 SEHNR, CDR2 FQNEAQ (reference sequence).